This is a list of T cell receptor beta chains from one sample in a study of identical twins. A single record per CDR3 protein comes from TCRdb applying MiXCR to the 5' RACE reads. The sample holds some 320,000 distinct CDR3 sequences, 9% to 15% seen once. The same data also went into a second study, on yellow fever vaccine responses in identical twins.

The source material was CD8+ T cells sorted from blood. The receptors come from a woman in her late teens or twenties in good health. CDR3s include the opening cysteine and the closing phenylalanine or tryptophan. The D gene is left open where the match is weak. Expanded clones get a size class; other rows say once, few or many, or leave the size out.

NA	TRBV24-1	TRBD1	TRBJ2-1	TGTGCCATCACAGGGGACGACAATGAGCAGTTCTTC	CAITGDDNEQFF
NA	TRBV7-2	NA	TRBJ2-1	TGTGCCAGCACCGAGAGCGCCTACCTCGGGAATGAGCAGTTCTTC	CASTESAYLGNEQFF
NA	TRBV11-2	TRBD1	TRBJ1-1	TGTGCCAGCAGCTTAGGGGAGGGACAGGGAGACACTGAAGCTTTCTTT	CASSLGEGQGDTEAFF
many	TRBV5-1	NA	TRBJ2-5	TGCGCCAGCAGCTGGAGGCAAGAGACCCAGTACTTC	CASSWRQETQYF
many	TRBV7-3	TRBD1	TRBJ1-1	TGTGCCAGCAGCTTGGACAGGGGGAACACTGAAGCTTTCTTT	CASSLDRGNTEAFF
NA	TRBV7-9	TRBD1	TRBJ1-2	TGTGCCAGCAGCTTAGCTGATCAGGACAGGGGAAAGGAGGGCTACACCTTC	CASSLADQDRGKEGYTF
NA	TRBV15	NA	TRBJ2-1	TGTGCCACCAGCGGGGGGTCGGGGGAGCAGTTCTTC	CATSGGSGEQFF
NA	TRBV28	TRBD1	TRBJ2-5	TGTGCCAGCAGTACCCTGGGATGGCAGGGGGAAGAGACCCAGTACTTC	CASSTLGWQGEETQYF
many	TRBV29-1	NA	TRBJ2-7	TGCAGCGTCACTTTATGGGACCAGCTCTACGAGCAGTACTTC	CSVTLWDQLYEQYF
many	TRBV7-6	TRBD2	TRBJ2-3	TGTGCCAGCAGCTCCCCTAGGGGACTAGCGGGGGTGTTGGATACGCAGTATTTT	CASSSPRGLAGVLDTQYF
many	TRBV6-1	TRBD2	TRBJ2-3	TGTGCCAGCAGTGAGCTAGCGGGAGCCACAGATACGCAGTATTTT	CASSELAGATDTQYF
few	TRBV20-1	NA	TRBJ2-7	TGCAGTGCTAAGGAGGGCGACTACGAGCAGTACTTC	CSAKEGDYEQYF
NA	TRBV7-2	NA	TRBJ1-2	TGTGCCAGCAGCGACACATACGGGTTAAACTATGGCTACACCTTC	CASSDTYGLNYGYTF
NA	TRBV4-1	TRBD2	TRBJ2-2	TGCGCCAGCAGCCCCGGGACTAGCGGCACCGGGGAGCTGTTTTTT	CASSPGTSGTGELFF
once	TRBV29-1	NA	TRBJ2-2	TGCAGCGTTGAAATCCCTTTGAACACCGGGGAGCTGTTTTTT	CSVEIPLNTGELFF
few	TRBV7-9	NA	TRBJ1-1	TGTGCCAGCAGCTTAGGGTTCGGTTCGAACACTGAAGCTTTCTTT	CASSLGFGSNTEAFF
once	TRBV7-9	NA	TRBJ2-5	TGTGCCAGCAGCCTAAACCCAGCACAGGAGACCCAGTACTTC	CASSLNPAQETQYF
NA	TRBV28	NA	TRBJ1-5	TGTGCCAGCAGTTTCCCCCCGGACGGTATCAATCAGCCCCAGCATTTT	CASSFPPDGINQPQHF
few	TRBV29-1	TRBD1	TRBJ2-5	TGCAGCGTTGAAGTATGGAAACAGGGGTACCAAGAGACCCAGTACTTC	CSVEVWKQGYQETQYF
few	TRBV20-1	NA	TRBJ2-7	TGCAGTGCTAAGGACAGAGCCCTCGAGCAGTACTTC	CSAKDRALEQYF
NA	TRBV4-1	NA	TRBJ1-2	TGCGCCAGCAGCCAAGGAAACAGCGGCTACTATGGCTACACCTTC	CASSQGNSGYYGYTF
few	TRBV3-1	NA	TRBJ1-5	TGTGCCAGCAGCCAAGACAGGCAGCCCCAGCATTTT	CASSQDRQPQHF
few	TRBV6-5	NA	TRBJ2-2	TGTGCCAGCAGTTTTGAAGCTACGGGGACCGGGGAGCTGTTTTTT	CASSFEATGTGELFF
once	TRBV10-3	TRBD1	TRBJ1-2	TGTGCCATCAGTCCTGGGACAGTTAACTATGGCTACACCTTC	CAISPGTVNYGYTF
few	TRBV10-2	NA	TRBJ2-3	TGCGCCAGCAGGGAAATAGCGGTTCCCACAGATACGCAGTATTTT	CASREIAVPTDTQYF
NA	TRBV27	NA	TRBJ2-5	TGTGCCAGCAGCCCCCTGACTAGACAAGAGACCCAGTACTTC	CASSPLTRQETQYF
few	TRBV7-9	NA	TRBJ1-5	TGTGCCAGCAGCTCTGGGGGAAGCACTCAGCCCCAGCATTTT	CASSSGGSTQPQHF
few	TRBV11-3	NA	TRBJ2-1	TGTGCCAGCAGCTTAGACCGAGATGGGACTGAGCAGTTCTTC	CASSLDRDGTEQFF
many	TRBV27	TRBD2	TRBJ2-1	TGTGCCAGCAGTTTGACTAGCGGGGGGTATGAGCAGTTCTTC	CASSLTSGGYEQFF
NA	TRBV9	NA	TRBJ1-1	TGTGCCAGCAGCGCACCCGAGGGAGGGACGAACACTGAAGCTTTCTTT	CASSAPEGGTNTEAFF
few	TRBV7-9	NA	TRBJ2-3	TGTGCCAGCAGCCCCCTCGATGCAGATACGCAGTATTTT	CASSPLDADTQYF
NA	TRBV6-1	TRBD1	TRBJ2-5	TGTGCCAGCAGCACTGGACAGGCCCAAGAGACCCAGTACTTC	CASSTGQAQETQYF
NA	TRBV29-1	NA	TRBJ2-5	TGCAGCGTTGCCCGAGGGACCGATCATCAAGAGACCCAGTACTTC	CSVARGTDHQETQYF
many	TRBV29-1	TRBD1	TRBJ2-5	TGCAGCGTTAGAAAGGGGACAGACCAAGAGACCCAGTACTTC	CSVRKGTDQETQYF
NA	TRBV7-9	NA	TRBJ2-5	TGTGCCAGCAAAAGGGAGGAGACCCAGTACTTC	CASKREETQYF
few	TRBV12-3/TRBV12-4	NA	TRBJ2-2	TGTGCCAGCAGCCCCGTGACTGGCCACTTCGGGGAGCTGTTTTTT	CASSPVTGHFGELFF
NA	TRBV19	NA	TRBJ1-2	TGTGCCAGTAGCAGAACCACGGGGGACTATGGCTACACCTTC	CASSRTTGDYGYTF
few	TRBV7-9	NA	TRBJ2-2	TGTGCCAGCAGCCCTTTTCGCGGGGAGCTGTTTTTT	CASSPFRGELFF
few	TRBV7-9	TRBD1	TRBJ1-2	TGTGCCAGCAGCTTTCGAGTAATAGGGACAGCCCCTGGGGGCTACACCTTC	CASSFRVIGTAPGGYTF
few	TRBV28	NA	TRBJ2-5	TGTGCCAGCTCCAAACCCGAAACCCAGTACTTC	CASSKPETQYF
NA	TRBV6-1	TRBD2	TRBJ2-4	TGTGCCAGCAGTGAAGAGTTTGCGGGGGGGAACAAAAACATTCAGTACTTC	CASSEEFAGGNKNIQYF